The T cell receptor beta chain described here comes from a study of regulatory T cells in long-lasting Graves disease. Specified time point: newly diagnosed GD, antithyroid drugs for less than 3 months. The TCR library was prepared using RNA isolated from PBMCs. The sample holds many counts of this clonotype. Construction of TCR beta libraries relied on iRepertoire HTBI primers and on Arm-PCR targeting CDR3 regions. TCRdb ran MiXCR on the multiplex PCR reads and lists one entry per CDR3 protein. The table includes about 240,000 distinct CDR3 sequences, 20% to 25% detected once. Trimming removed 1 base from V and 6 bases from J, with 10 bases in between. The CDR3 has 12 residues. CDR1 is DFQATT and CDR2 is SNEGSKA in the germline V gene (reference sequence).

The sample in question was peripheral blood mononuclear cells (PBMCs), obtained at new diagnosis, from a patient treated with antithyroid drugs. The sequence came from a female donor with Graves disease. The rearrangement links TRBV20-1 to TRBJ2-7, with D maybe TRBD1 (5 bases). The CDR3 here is CSARGQGGEQYF. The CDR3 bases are TGCAGTGCTAGAGGGCAGGGTGGCGAGCAGTACTTC.